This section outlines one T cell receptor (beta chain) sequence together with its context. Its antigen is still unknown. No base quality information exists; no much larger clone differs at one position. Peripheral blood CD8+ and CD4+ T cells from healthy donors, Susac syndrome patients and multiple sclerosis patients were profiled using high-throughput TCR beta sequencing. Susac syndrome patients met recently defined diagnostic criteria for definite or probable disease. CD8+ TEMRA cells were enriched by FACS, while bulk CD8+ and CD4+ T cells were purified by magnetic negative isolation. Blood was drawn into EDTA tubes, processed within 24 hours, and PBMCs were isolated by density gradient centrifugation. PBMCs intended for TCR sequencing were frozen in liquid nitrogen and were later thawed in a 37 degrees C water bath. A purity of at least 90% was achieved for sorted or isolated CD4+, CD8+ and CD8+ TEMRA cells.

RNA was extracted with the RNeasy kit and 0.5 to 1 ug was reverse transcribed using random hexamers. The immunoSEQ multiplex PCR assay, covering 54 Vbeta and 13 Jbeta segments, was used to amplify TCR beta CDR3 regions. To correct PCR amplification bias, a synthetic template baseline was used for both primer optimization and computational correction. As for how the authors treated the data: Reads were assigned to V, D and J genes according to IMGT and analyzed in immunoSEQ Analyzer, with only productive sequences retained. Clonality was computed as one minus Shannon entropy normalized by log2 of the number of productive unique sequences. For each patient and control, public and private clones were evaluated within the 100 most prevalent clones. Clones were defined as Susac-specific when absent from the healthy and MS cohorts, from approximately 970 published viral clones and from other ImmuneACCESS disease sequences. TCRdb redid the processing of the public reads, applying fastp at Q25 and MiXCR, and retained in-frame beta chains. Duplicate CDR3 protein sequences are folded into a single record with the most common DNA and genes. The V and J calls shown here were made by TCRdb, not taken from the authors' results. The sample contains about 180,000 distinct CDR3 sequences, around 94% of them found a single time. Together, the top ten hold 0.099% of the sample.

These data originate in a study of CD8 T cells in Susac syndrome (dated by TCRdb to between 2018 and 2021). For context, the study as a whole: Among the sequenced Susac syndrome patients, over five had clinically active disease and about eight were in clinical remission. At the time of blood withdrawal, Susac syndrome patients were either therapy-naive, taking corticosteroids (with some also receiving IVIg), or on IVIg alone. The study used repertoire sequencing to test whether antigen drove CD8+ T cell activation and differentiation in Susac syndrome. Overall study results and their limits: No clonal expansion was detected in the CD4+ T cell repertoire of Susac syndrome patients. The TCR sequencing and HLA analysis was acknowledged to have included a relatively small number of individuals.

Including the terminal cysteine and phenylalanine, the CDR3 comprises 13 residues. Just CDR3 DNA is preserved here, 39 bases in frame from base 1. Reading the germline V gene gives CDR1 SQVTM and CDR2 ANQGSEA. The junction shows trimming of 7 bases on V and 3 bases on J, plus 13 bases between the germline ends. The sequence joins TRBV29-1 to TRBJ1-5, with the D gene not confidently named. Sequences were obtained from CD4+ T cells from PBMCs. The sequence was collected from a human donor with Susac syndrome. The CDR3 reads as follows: CSALIGTNQPQHF. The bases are TGCAGCGCCCTGATTGGAACCAATCAGCCCCAGCATTTT.